The entry that follows covers one T cell receptor beta chain sequence. Sequencing targeted expressed TCRB transcripts, as all isolated RNA had been reverse transcribed. Using immunoSEQ multiplex PCR, the repertoire was profiled, and TCRdb retains in-frame clones only, with some absent. The sample carries roughly 450,000 clones, about 15% recorded once. In germline, CDR1 is SGHTA, CDR2 FQGNSA. The CDR3 loop spans 14 amino acids. Trimming took off 3 bases at V and 6 bases at J, with 13 bases between the two ends. The sample comes from a study of beta chain features in type 1 diabetes. The sequence came from a man between 25 and 39 years old in good health. What was sequenced was naive CD4+ T cells from blood. The chain joins TRBV7-2 to TRBJ2-3, with a possible D match to TRBD2 (6 bases). Here the CDR3 DNA reads TGTGCCAGCAGCTTTAAAGGGAGGCAGGATACGCAGTATTTT. Residues: CASSFKGRQDTQYF.